These 18 T cell receptor beta chains originate from one sample sequenced in a study of CD8 T cells in Susac syndrome. Reverse transcription of about 0.5 to 1 ug RNA was carried out with random hexamers. A single record per CDR3 protein comes from TCRdb applying MiXCR to the immunoSEQ multiplex PCR reads. The table shows roughly 70,000 distinct CDR3 sequences, with 95% to 96% occurring only once. Input material: CD4+ T cells from PBMCs. Source of these receptors: a human donor with multiple sclerosis.

The rearrangement links TRBV6-5 to TRBJ2-1, with a possible D match to TRBD2 (7 bases). The CDR3 loop spans 14 amino acids. Looked up from germline, CDR1 is MNHEY and CDR2 is SVGAGI. CDR3 loop: CTTRGANPYNEQFF. CDR3 bases: TGTACAACCCGGGGGGCCAACCCCTACAATGAGCAGTTCTTC.

The CDR3: CASSSDRGVGYTF. The CDR3, as DNA: TGCGCCAGCAGCTCCGACAGAGGGGTTGGCTACACCTTC. This chain connects TRBV5-1 to TRBJ1-2, with D tentatively TRBD1 (5 bases). In germline, CDR1 is SGHRS, CDR2 YFSETQ. The V end lost 3 bases, the J end lost 7 bases, and 13 bases lay between the germline ends. CDR3 length: 13 amino acids.

The chain recombines TRBV28 with TRBJ1-2; D is possibly TRBD1 (5 bases). V was clipped by 4 bases and J by 2 bases, with 11 bases between them. The CDR3 is made up of 14 amino acids. The germline gives CDR1 MDHEN, CDR2 SYDVKM. CDR3 region: CASSSAGGNYGYTF. The CDR3 coding sequence is TGTGCCAGCAGTTCGGCGGGGGGAAACTATGGCTACACCTTC.

The CDR3 region is CASSPRQGTGGYTF. The CDR3 DNA sequence: TGTGCCAGCAGCCCCCGACAGGGTACAGGTGGCTACACCTTC. The gene calls are TRBV3-1 and TRBJ1-2, with 7 positions matching TRBD1. CDR3 length: 14 amino acids. Trimming cost V 4 bases and J 7 bases; bases outside gene matches: 9. CDR1 is LGHDT, CDR2 YNNKEL, per germline (reference sequence).

V gene TRBV4-3 combines with J gene TRBJ2-3, with TRBD2 matching 7 bases. From germline, CDR1 is LGHNA and CDR2 YSLEER. The CDR3 has 16 residues. Trimming cost V 1 base and J 0 bases; bases outside gene matches: 4. CDR3 amino acids: CASSQGPAGSTDTQYF. The DNA for the CDR3 is TGCGCCAGCAGCCAAGGGCCAGCGGGGAGCACAGATACGCAGTATTTT.

The chain employs TRBV5-1 and TRBJ2-1; D is possibly TRBD1 (7 bases). The CDR3 covers 15 residues. V lost 7 bases to trimming and J lost 2 bases, with 16 bases between them. Germline-derived CDR1 and CDR2 are SGHRS and YFSETQ. CDR3 nucleotide sequence: TGCGCCAGCGGCCCGCAGGGGGGAACCTACAATGAGCAGTTCTTC. Protein: CASGPQGGTYNEQFF.

J is TRBJ2-5 and V is TRBV12-3 or TRBV12-4; no reliable D call. This CDR3 contains 12 residues. The V end was cut by 7 bases, the J end by 5 bases, with 11 bases between. The CDR3 DNA reads as TGTGCCAGCACCTGGGGTTTGGAGACCCAGTACTTC. Translating gives CASTWGLETQYF.

This chain uses TRBV5-1 with TRBJ2-2; possibly TRBD1 for D (5 bases). The CDR3 length is 15 residues. The germline V and J ends were trimmed by 4 bases and 5 bases, with 15 bases remaining between them. Germline CDR1 and CDR2: SGHRS and YFSETQ. The CDR3 protein is CASSMDNLGTGELFF. DNA of the CDR3: TGCGCCAGCAGCATGGACAACCTGGGAACCGGGGAGCTGTTTTTT.

This chain connects TRBV28 to TRBJ2-1; unclear D gene. V was shortened by 6 bases and J by 1 base, with 22 bases between the two germline ends. The CDR3 has 18 residues. Germline assignment: CDR1 MDHEN and CDR2 SYDVKM. The CDR3 DNA follows: TGTGCCAGCAGGGGTGGCCGAGGAAGGGCGTGGTCCTACAATGAGCAGTTCTTC. Its protein is CASRGGRGRAWSYNEQFF.

The chain recombines TRBV5-4 with TRBJ2-1; 7 bases are a match to TRBD1. The germline V gene has CDR1 SGHNT and CDR2 YYREEE (reference sequence). The CDR3 runs 15 residues. V was pared by 4 bases and J by 2 bases, with 6 bases of the junction left unmatched. The CDR3 loop reads CASSRQGLPYNEQFF. CDR3 nucleotide sequence: TGTGCCAGCAGCAGACAGGGCTTACCCTACAATGAGCAGTTCTTC. The full variable domain, its missing parts supplied by reference TRBV5-4 and TRBJ2-1, is ETGVTQSPTHLIKTRGQQVTLRCSSQSGHNTVSWYQQALGQGPQFIFQYYREEENGRGNFPPRFSGLQFPNYSSELNVNALELDDSALYLCASSRQGLPYNEQFFGPGTRLTVL.

The V gene is TRBV3-1, the J gene TRBJ1-5; D gene unclear. Trimming took off 1 base at V and 0 bases at J, with 13 bases between the two ends. Germline V gene data show CDR1 as LGHDT and CDR2 as YNNKEL (reference sequence). CDR3 size: 17 residues. The CDR3 is CASSQGGSVYSNQPQHF. The DNA of the CDR3 is TGTGCCAGCAGCCAAGGCGGCAGCGTCTATAGCAATCAGCCCCAGCATTTT.

The chain has TRBV20-1 and TRBJ2-7; 8 bases fit TRBD1. The CDR3 has 14 amino acids. V dropped 0 bases and J dropped 4; count of bases not matched to a gene: 5. Germline V CDR1 and CDR2: DFQATT, SNEGSKA (reference sequence). CDR3 protein: CSARDWQGAYEQYF. As DNA, the CDR3 is TGCAGTGCTAGAGATTGGCAGGGGGCATACGAGCAGTACTTC.

The chain employs TRBV5-1 and TRBJ1-1; no firm D call. The ends were cut back, 0 bases at V and 1 base at J, with 7 bases in the middle. There are 14 residues in the CDR3. The germline CDR1 and CDR2 sequences are SGHRS and YFSETQ. Here the CDR3 reads CASSLAKRNTEAFF. The CDR3 DNA sequence: TGCGCCAGCAGCTTGGCCAAAAGGAACACTGAAGCTTTCTTT.

Turning to this clonotype: A read error may produce the germline difference seen at one junction end. V and J are TRBV4-2 and TRBJ2-6; 7 nucleotides line up with TRBD1. CDR3 size: 15 residues. CDR1 LGHNA and CDR2 YNFKEQ come from the germline V gene. CDR3 sequence (DNA): TGTGCCAGCAGCAAAGACAGGGATGGGGCCAACGTCCTGACTTTC. The encoded protein is CASSKDRDGANVLTF.

This clonotype has only one observation. The rearrangement uses TRBV7-6 and TRBJ2-5; the D gene is possibly TRBD2 (5 bases). The CDR3 is 16 residues long. Trimming left V 3 bases short and J 0 bases short, with 14 bases between. Germline V gene lookup returns CDR1 SGHVS and CDR2 FNYEAQ. The CDR3 DNA is TGTGCCAGCAGCTTGGAGGTGGCAGCAAACCAAGAGACCCAGTACTTC. Its translation is CASSLEVAANQETQYF.

On this clonotype: One end of the junction varies from germline; a read error may be responsible. As DNA, the CDR3 is TGTGCCTGGAGTGTACCTCCGGGAGGGGGTTATGGGTACACCTTC. Protein product: CAWSVPPGGGYGYTF. The genes are TRBV30 and TRBJ1-2, with D possibly matching TRBD1 (6 bases). In germline, CDR1 is GTSNPN, CDR2 SVGIG (reference sequence). There are 15 residues in the CDR3.

V and J are TRBV12-3 or TRBV12-4 and TRBJ1-6; D is perhaps TRBD1 (5 bases). V was shortened by 3 bases and J by 8 bases, with 11 bases between the two germline ends. The CDR3 length is 14 residues. The chain's CDR3 is CASSFSRVDSPLHF. The CDR3 DNA reads as TGTGCCAGCAGTTTTTCCAGGGTCGATTCACCCCTCCACTTT.

The rearrangement uses TRBV28 and TRBJ2-5; D is uncertain. CDR1 and CDR2 (germline): MDHEN, SYDVKM. V was clipped by 8 bases and J by 1 base, with 5 bases between them. The CDR3 totals 11 residues. The CDR3 DNA follows: TGTGCCAGCGGGGTCCAAGAGACCCAGTACTTC. Translation: CASGVQETQYF.